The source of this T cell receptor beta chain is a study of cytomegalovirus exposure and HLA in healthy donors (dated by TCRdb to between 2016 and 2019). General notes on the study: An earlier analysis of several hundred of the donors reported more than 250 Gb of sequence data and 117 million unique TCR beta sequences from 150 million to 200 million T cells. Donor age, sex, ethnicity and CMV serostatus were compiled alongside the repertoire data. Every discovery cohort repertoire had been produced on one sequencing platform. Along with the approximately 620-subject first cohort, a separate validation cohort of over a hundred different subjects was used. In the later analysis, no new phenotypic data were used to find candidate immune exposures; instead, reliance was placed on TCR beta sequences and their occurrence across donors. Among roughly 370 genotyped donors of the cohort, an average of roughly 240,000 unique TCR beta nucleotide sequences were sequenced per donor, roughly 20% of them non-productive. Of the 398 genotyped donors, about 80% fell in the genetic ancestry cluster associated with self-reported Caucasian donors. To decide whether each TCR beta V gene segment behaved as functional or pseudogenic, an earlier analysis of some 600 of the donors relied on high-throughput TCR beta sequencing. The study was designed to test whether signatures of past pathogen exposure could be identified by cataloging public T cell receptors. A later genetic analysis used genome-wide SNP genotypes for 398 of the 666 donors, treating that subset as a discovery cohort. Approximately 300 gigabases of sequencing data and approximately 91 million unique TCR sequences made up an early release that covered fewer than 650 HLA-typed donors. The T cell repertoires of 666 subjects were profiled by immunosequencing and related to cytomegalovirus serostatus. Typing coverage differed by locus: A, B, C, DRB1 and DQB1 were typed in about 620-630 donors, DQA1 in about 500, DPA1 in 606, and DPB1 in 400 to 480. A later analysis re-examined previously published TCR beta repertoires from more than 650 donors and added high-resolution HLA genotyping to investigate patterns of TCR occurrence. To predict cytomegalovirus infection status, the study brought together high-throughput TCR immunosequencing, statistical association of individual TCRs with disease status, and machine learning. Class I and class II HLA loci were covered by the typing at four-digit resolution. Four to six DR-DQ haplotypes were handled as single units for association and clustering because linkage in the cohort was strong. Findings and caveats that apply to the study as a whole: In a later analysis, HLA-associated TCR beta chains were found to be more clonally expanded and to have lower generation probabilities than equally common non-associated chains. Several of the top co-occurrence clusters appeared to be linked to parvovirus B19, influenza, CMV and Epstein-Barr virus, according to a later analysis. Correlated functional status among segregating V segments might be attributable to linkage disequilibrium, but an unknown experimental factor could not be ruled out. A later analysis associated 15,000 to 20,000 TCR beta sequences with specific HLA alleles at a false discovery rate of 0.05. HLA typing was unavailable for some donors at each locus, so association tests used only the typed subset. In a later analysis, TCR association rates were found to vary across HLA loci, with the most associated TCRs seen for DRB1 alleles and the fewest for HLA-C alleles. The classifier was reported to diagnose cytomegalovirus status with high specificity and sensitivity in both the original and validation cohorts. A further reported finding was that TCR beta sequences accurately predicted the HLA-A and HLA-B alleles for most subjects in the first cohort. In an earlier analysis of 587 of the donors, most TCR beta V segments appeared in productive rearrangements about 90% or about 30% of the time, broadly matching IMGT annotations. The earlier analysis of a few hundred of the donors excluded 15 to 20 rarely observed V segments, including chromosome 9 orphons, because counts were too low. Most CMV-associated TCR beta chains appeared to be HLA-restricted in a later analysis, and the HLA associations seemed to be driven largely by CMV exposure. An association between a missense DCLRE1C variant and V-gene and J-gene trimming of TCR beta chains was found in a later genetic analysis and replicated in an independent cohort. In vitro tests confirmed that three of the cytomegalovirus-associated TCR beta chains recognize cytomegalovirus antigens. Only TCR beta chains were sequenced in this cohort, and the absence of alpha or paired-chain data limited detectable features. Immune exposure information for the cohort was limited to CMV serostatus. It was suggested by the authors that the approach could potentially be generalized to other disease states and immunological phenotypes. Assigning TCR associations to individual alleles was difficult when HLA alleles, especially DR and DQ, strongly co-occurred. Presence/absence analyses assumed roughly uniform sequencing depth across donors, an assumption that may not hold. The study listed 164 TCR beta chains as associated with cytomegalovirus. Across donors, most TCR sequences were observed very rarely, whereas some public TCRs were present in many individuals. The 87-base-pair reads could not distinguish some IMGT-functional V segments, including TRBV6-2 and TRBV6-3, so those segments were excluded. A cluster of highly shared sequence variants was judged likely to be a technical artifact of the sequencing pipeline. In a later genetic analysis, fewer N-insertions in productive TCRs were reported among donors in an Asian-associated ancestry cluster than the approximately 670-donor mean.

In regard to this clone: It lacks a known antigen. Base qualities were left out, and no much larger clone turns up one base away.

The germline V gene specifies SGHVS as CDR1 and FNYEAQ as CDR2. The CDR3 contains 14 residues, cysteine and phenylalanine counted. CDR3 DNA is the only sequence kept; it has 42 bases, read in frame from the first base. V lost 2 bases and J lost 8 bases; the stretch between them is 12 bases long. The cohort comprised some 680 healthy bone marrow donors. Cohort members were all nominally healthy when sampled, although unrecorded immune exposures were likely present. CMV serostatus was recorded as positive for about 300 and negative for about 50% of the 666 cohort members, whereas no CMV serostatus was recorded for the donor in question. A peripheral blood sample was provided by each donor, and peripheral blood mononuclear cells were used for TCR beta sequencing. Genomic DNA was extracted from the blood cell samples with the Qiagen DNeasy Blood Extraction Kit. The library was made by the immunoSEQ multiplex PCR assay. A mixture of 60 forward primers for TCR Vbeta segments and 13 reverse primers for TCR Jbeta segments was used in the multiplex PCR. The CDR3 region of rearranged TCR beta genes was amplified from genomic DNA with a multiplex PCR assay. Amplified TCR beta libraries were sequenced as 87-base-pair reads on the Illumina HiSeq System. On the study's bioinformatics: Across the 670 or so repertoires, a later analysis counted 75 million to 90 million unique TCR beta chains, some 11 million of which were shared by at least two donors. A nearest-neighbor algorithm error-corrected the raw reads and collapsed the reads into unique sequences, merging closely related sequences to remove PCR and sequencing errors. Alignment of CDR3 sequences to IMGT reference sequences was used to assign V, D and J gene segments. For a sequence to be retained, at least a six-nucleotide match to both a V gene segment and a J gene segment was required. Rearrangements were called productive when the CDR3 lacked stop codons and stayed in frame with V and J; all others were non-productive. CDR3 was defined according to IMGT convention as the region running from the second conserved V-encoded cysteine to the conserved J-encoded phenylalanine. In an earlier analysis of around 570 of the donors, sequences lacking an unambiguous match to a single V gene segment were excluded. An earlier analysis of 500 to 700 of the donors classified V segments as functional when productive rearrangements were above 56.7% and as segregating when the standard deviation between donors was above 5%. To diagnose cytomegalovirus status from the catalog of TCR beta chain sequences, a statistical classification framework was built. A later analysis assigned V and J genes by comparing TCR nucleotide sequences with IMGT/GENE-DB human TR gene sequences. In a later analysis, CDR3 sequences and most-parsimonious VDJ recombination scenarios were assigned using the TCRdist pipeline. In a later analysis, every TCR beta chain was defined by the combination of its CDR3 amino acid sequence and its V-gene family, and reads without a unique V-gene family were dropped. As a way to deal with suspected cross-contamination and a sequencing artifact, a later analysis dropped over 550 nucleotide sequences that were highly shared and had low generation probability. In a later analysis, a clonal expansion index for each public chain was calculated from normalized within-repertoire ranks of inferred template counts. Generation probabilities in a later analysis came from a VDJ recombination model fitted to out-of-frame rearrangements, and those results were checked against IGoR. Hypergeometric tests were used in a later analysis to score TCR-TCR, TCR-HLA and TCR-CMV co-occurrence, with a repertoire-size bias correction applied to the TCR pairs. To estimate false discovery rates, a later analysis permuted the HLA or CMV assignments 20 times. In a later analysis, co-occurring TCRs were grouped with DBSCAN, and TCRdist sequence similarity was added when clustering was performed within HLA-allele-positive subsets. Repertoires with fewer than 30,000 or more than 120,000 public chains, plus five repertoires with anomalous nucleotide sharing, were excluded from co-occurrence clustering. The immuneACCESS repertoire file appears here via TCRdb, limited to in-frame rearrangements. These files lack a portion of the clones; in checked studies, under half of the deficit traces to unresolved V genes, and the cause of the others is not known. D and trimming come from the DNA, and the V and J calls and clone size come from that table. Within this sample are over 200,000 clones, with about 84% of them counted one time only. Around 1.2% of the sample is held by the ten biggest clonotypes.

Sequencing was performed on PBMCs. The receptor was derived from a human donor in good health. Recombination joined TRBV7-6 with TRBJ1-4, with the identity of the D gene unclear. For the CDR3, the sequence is CASSLYPGSEKLFF. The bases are TGTGCCAGCAGCTTATACCCGGGGTCCGAAAAACTGTTTTTT.